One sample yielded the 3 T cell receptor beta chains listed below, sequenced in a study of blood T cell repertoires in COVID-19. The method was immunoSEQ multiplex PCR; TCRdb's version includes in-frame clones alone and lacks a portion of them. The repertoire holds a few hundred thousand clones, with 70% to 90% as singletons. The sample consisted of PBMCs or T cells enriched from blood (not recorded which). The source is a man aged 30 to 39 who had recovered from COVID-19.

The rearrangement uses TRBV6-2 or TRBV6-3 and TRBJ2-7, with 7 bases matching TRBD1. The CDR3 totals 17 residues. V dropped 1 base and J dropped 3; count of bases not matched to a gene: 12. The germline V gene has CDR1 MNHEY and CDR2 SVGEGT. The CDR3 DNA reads TGTGCCAGCAGTTACTTCCGTCAGGGGGTGACCTTCTACGAGCAGTACTTC. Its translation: CASSYFRQGVTFYEQYF.

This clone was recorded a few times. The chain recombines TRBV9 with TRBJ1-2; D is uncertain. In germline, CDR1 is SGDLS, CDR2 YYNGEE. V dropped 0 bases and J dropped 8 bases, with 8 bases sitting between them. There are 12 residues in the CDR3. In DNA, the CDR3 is TGTGCCAGCAGCGTAGCTGCGGGAGGCTACACCTTC. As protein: CASSVAAGGYTF. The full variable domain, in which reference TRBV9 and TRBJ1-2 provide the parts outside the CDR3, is DSGVTQTPKHLITATGQRVTLRCSPRSGDLSVYWYQQSLDQGLQFLIQYYNGEERAKGNILERFSAQQFPDLHSELNLSSLELGDSALYFCASSVAAGGYTFGSGTRLTVV.

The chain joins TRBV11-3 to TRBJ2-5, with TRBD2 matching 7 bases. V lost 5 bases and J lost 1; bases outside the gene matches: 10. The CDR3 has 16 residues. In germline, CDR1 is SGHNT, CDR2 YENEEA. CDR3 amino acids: CASSQGRGMVQETQYF. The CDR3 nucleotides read TGTGCCAGCAGCCAAGGGAGGGGCATGGTCCAAGAGACCCAGTACTTC. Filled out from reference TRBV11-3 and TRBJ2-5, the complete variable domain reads EAGVVQSPRYKIIEKKQPVAFWCNPISGHNTLYWYLQNLGQGPELLIRYENEEAVDDSQLPKDRFSAERLKGVDSTLKIQPAELGDSAVYLCASSQGRGMVQETQYFGPGTRLLVL.